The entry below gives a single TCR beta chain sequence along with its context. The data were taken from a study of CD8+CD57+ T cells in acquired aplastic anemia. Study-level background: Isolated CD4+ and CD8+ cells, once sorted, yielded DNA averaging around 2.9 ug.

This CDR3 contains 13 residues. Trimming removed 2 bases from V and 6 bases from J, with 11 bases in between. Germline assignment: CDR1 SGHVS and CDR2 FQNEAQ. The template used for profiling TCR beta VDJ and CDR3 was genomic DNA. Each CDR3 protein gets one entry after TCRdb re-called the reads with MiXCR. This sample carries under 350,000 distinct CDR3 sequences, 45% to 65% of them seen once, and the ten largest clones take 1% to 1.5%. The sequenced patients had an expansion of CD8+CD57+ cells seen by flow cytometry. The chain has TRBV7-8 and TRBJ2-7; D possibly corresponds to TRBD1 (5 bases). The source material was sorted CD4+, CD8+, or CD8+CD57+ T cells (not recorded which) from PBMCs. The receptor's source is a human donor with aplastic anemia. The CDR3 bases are TGTGCCAGCAGCTTATTCGTAGGGGCCGAGCAGTACTTC. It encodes CASSLFVGAEQYF.